This T cell receptor (beta chain) was profiled in a study of blood T cell repertoires in COVID-19. Overall study: Italy, Spain and the United States were the sources of the convalescent and acute COVID-19 samples. PBMCs, B-cell-depleted T cells, or T cells were the source of the cDNA or gDNA that made up the material.

As handled by the study authors: Cell counts per sample came from amplifying reference gene primers. Clones were read by immunoSEQ multiplex PCR, and TCRdb kept only the in-frame ones, dropping some. V and J calls and clone size are copied from that table; D and trimming were computed from the DNA. This repertoire shows 97,000 or so clones, about 81% found once; its top ten account for roughly 4.1%. CDR1 and CDR2 from the germline V gene are MGHRA and YSYEKL. V shed 3 bases and J 5 bases; nucleotides not matched to a gene: 5. CDR3 length equals 15 residues. The sequencing sample was made of peripheral blood. The rearrangement joins TRBV4-1 to TRBJ1-5; 9 bases line up with TRBD1. The sequence came from a man aged 60 to 75 with acute or convalescent COVID-19. The CDR3 reads CASSQQTGGYQPQHF. CDR3 nucleotide sequence: TGCGCCAGCAGCCAGCAGACAGGGGGTTATCAGCCCCAGCATTTT.